The TCR beta chain described here comes from a study of identical twins. Broader study findings: Analyses of zero insertions could be partly confounded by invariant MAIT and iNKT cells. Conclusions were drawn cross-sectionally by statistical analysis, without following the same donors. Out-of-frame TCR alpha sharing observed in monozygotic twins exceeded model estimates.

In the case of this clonotype: Its target is unknown.

Among all donors, each was a healthy Caucasian. Using its own MiXCR run on the 5' RACE reads, TCRdb lists one record per CDR3 protein. The data show fewer than 650,000 distinct CDR3 sequences, with roughly 7.2% seen just once and 1.6% held by the top ten. Germline V gene data show CDR1 as SQVTM and CDR2 as ANQGSEA. The CDR3 loop spans 15 amino acids. Trimming shortened V by 7 bases and J by 8 bases, and 24 bases separated the two germline ends. This sample also belongs to another study, concerning yellow fever vaccine responses in identical twins.

This TCR was recovered from a woman under 30 in good health. The V gene is TRBV29-1, the J gene TRBJ2-1; the D gene could be TRBD1 or TRBD2 (5 bases each). Sequencing used PBMCs. This chain's CDR3 is CSAEGDGIRDDEQFF. CDR3 in DNA: TGCAGCGCAGAAGGGGACGGAATACGGGACGATGAGCAGTTCTTC.